The entry below gives a single TCR beta chain sequence along with its context. The antigen is unknown. Assay: immunoSEQ multiplex PCR; the TCRdb copy retains only in-frame clones and omits some. Among roughly 890,000 clones listed, 80% to 95% were seen once. This sample stems from a study of shared clonotypes between healthy human individuals. Study-wide results and caveats: Generation probability values for non-shared clonotypes were lower than those for clonotypes shared by all four donors.

Terminally differentiated effector memory CD45RA+ cells were excluded by CCR7 positive selection of CD45RO-negative cells. The germline CDR1 and CDR2 sequences are MGHRA and YSYEKL. V lost 0 bases and J 8 bases, leaving 4 bases between the germline ends. The CDR3 consists of 12 residues. Sequenced material: naive CD8+ T cells sorted from blood. The sequence derives from a man aged 30-40 years in good health. The V and J genes are TRBV4-1 and TRBJ1-4; D remains unclear. The CDR3 nucleotides are TGCGCCAGCAGCCAAGATCGCGAAAAACTGTTTTTT. Its translation: CASSQDREKLFF.